This TCR beta chain was recovered during a study of neurological immune-mediated disorders. TCRdb redid the calling of the 5' RACE reads with MiXCR, one entry per CDR3 protein. The repertoire holds over 55,000 distinct CDR3 sequences, with around 10% as singletons. Time point described: longitudinal time-point 2. At least ten counts were recorded for this clonotype. Germline-derived CDR1 and CDR2 are MNHEY and SVGEGT. The length of the CDR3 is 12 residues. Deletions cut 5 bases from V and 10 bases from J, with 15 bases between. This TCR was recovered from a young man in good health. Sequencing was done on a sample of PBMCs. The chain combines TRBV6-2 or TRBV6-3 with TRBJ2-7, with D perhaps assigned TRBD1 or TRBD2 (5 bases each). The CDR3 coding sequence is TGTGCCAGCAGTACCCCAAGGGACCGTCAGTACTTC. Amino acid sequence: CASSTPRDRQYF.